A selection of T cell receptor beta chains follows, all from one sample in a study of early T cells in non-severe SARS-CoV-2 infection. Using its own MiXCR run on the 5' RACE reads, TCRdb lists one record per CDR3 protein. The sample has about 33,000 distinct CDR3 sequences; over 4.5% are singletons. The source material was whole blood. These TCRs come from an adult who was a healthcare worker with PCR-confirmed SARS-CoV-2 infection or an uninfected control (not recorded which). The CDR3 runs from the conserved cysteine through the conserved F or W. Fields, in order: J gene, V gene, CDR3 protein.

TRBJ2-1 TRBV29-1 CSVEDWGVPFF
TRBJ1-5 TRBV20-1 CSARDLGQGGPQHF
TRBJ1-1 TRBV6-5 CASSYSTAGEEAFF
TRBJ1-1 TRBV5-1 CASHFSQGTEAFF
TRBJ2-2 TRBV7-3 CASSAVGGDTGELFF
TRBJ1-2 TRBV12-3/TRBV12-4 CASSFGDRVGYTF
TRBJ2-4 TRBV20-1 CSAFRGAKNIQYF
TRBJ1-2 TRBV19 CASTLGPHSGYGYTF
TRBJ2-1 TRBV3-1 CASSLSRGGQFF
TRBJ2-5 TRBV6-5 CASRTLRRGTQYF
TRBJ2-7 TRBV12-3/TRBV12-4 CASSPKNGEVYEQYF
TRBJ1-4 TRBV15 CATSRDEEKLFF
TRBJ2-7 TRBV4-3 CASSQVTRLGHEQYF